Listed below are T cell receptor beta chains from one sample, sequenced in a study of regulatory T cells in long-lasting Graves disease. MiXCR, applied by TCRdb to the multiplex PCR reads, yields one record per CDR3 protein. The data hold approximately 400,000 distinct CDR3 sequences, with 15% observed a single time. This specimen consisted of peripheral blood mononuclear cells (PBMCs), obtained at new diagnosis, from a patient treated with antithyroid drugs. These receptors were collected from a female donor with Graves disease. The CDR3 runs from the conserved cysteine through the conserved F or W.

V	J	CDR3
TRBV15	TRBJ1-6	CATSRDRDRGPLHF
TRBV12-3/TRBV12-4	TRBJ2-2	CASNPQGDGELFF
TRBV5-6	TRBJ1-4	CASSLLSHRANDEKLFF
TRBV30	TRBJ1-1	CAWSPLAGQGLKFKAFF
TRBV24-1	TRBJ2-7	CATSSERSYEQYF
TRBV5-4	TRBJ1-1	CASSMGLGSPEAFF
TRBV4-1	TRBJ2-7	CASSQYYRGRVEQYF
TRBV15	TRBJ1-2	CATSRDQIADNGYTF
TRBV12-3/TRBV12-4	TRBJ1-2	CASRLRDRGRQYGYTF
TRBV29-1	TRBJ2-1	CSGTSSTDNEQFF
TRBV24-1	TRBJ2-5	CATSEGPQETQYF
TRBV29-1	TRBJ1-1	CSVEGPRETEAFF
TRBV12-3/TRBV12-4	TRBJ2-7	CASSFYSPGLAGMREQYF
TRBV6-2/TRBV6-3	TRBJ2-1	CASSFNGLAGARQFF
TRBV20-1	TRBJ1-1	CSARRGMNTEAFF
TRBV12-5	TRBJ2-2	CASALPGTGSPGELFF
TRBV27	TRBJ2-3	CASSSDHTQYF
TRBV7-9	TRBJ2-2	CASSFGGLWELFF
TRBV19	TRBJ1-2	CASSIRYGRGQGYGYTF
TRBV12-3/TRBV12-4	TRBJ1-1	CAGGGGYTEAFF
TRBV2	TRBJ2-1	CASSVQGLGDNEQFF
TRBV7-9	TRBJ2-7	CASSKRGLEEPNPIQYF
TRBV6-5	TRBJ1-4	CASSYSGSQRKLFF
TRBV19	TRBJ1-2	CASSSHRGAYGYTF
TRBV6-5	TRBJ2-7	CASSYSGGQVYEQYF
TRBV19	TRBJ1-1	CASTLSRSGATEAFF
TRBV7-2	TRBJ1-1	CASRFPTFTEAFF
TRBV9	TRBJ2-7	CASSAPGTHQIYEQYF